These 27 T cell receptor beta chains share one sample of origin, sequenced in a study of shared clonotypes between healthy human individuals. Method: immunoSEQ multiplex PCR; TCRdb's copy keeps in-frame clones and lacks some. The sample shows about 470,000 clones, about 85% of them seen only once. The sample was PBMCs. The receptor set was obtained from a woman aged 40 to 49 in good health. Some clones in this sample may be carry-over from other donors' samples.

The chain has TRBV30 and TRBJ2-2; the D is unclear. Germline loops: CDR1 GTSNPN, CDR2 SVGIG (reference sequence). This CDR3 is 13 amino acids long. Trimming stripped 5 bases from V and 3 bases from J, with 10 bases between. This CDR3 reads CAWDLRYTGELFF. The CDR3 bases are TGTGCCTGGGATCTGCGATACACCGGGGAGCTGTTTTTT.

The V gene is TRBV30, the J gene TRBJ1-1; D is possibly TRBD1 (5 bases). The V gene's germline CDR1 is GTSNPN and CDR2 SVGIG (reference sequence). This CDR3 has 11 residues. V gave up 7 bases and J gave up 6 bases, with 12 bases separating them. This CDR3 is CASEQAAEAFF. In DNA form, the CDR3 reads TGTGCCTCCGAACAGGCCGCTGAAGCTTTCTTT. The full variable domain, rest sourced from reference TRBV30 and TRBJ1-1, is SQTIHQWPATLVQPVGSPLSLECTVEGTSNPNLYWYRQAAGRGLQLLFYSVGIGQISSEVPQNLSASRPQDRQFILSSKKLLLSDSGFYLCASEQAAEAFFGQGTRLTVV.

The chain uses TRBV30 and TRBJ2-7; a possible D gene is TRBD2 (6 bases). This CDR3 comprises 12 residues. Germline CDR1 GTSNPN, CDR2 SVGIG (reference sequence). V dropped 4 bases and J dropped 3 bases, with 10 bases sitting between them. The DNA for the CDR3 is TGTGCCTGGATGGGGAGGAACTACGAGCAGTACTTC. This codes for CAWMGRNYEQYF.

The genes are TRBV10-3 and TRBJ1-2; possibly TRBD1 for D (6 bases). The V end was cut by 0 bases, the J end by 5 bases, with 19 bases between. The germline CDR1 and CDR2 sequences are ENHRY and SYGVKD. The length of the CDR3 is 17 residues. CDR3: CAISESPTPGQRYGYTF. In DNA, the CDR3 is TGTGCCATCAGTGAGTCCCCCACCCCAGGACAGAGATATGGCTACACCTTC.

This chain joins TRBV7-2 and TRBJ2-1; D is unclear. Trimming cost V 4 bases and J 0 bases, with 13 bases left between them. The CDR3 has 16 residues. CDR1 is SGHTA, CDR2 FQGNSA, per germline. The CDR3 nucleotides are TGTGCCAGCAGCTCACGGACCAGGAGCTCCTACAATGAGCAGTTCTTC. Its translation: CASSSRTRSSYNEQFF.

This clone was recorded only once. The gene calls are TRBV10-3 and TRBJ2-1, with TRBD2 as a possible D gene (6 bases). Germline values: CDR1 ENHRY, CDR2 SYGVKD. The CDR3 is 15 residues long. V shed 1 base and J shed 3 bases, with 10 bases lying between them. The CDR3 coding sequence is TGTGCCATCAGTGAGTTAGATAGCGGCTACAATGAGCAGTTCTTC. Amino acids: CAISELDSGYNEQFF.

V is TRBV10-3 and J is TRBJ1-6; D is perhaps TRBD1 (5 bases). The CDR3 runs 13 residues. The germline V gene encodes CDR1 ENHRY and CDR2 SYGVKD. V lost 7 bases to trimming and J lost 7 bases, with 11 bases between them. The CDR3 sequence is CAIMGGANSPLHF. CDR3 sequence (DNA): TGTGCCATCATGGGAGGGGCCAATTCACCCCTCCACTTT.

The chain joins TRBV29-1 to TRBJ1-1; D might be TRBD1 (5 bases). The CDR3 has 12 amino acids. Germline loops: CDR1 SQVTM, CDR2 ANQGSEA. The ends were cut back, 3 bases at V and 5 bases at J, with 10 bases in the middle. The CDR3 DNA reads TGCAGCGTTGATCCAGGGAGGACTGAAGCTTTCTTT. It specifies CSVDPGRTEAFF.

The rearrangement joins TRBV7-3 to TRBJ2-5; D is undetermined. Germline V lookup: CDR1 SGHTA, CDR2 FQGTGA. Trimming left V 4 bases short and J 5 bases short, with 11 bases between. CDR3 size: 13 residues. The CDR3: CASSSTSSETQYF. As DNA, the CDR3 is TGTGCCAGCAGCTCAACCAGTTCGGAGACCCAGTACTTC.

The rearrangement uses TRBV7-8 and TRBJ2-5, with 8 bases aligning to TRBD2. Trimming took 6 bases from V and 2 from J; bases not matched to a gene: 8. Germline CDR1 is SGHVS and CDR2 is FQNEAQ. This CDR3 comprises 15 residues. CDR3 residues: CASSGGVAGQETQYF. CDR3 coding DNA: TGTGCCAGCAGTGGGGGAGTAGCGGGGCAAGAGACCCAGTACTTC.

The chain recombines TRBV7-9 with TRBJ2-3; 7 nucleotides match TRBD1. The germline V gene has CDR1 SEHNR and CDR2 FQNEAQ (reference sequence). V dropped 4 bases and J dropped 1; count of bases not matched to a gene: 5. This CDR3 region has 15 residues. CDR3 protein: CASSSGQVGTDTQYF. DNA of the CDR3: TGTGCCAGCAGCTCCGGACAGGTTGGCACAGATACGCAGTATTTT.

The chain has TRBV4-2 and TRBJ2-7, with D unresolved. Germline V CDR1 and CDR2: LGHNA, YNFKEQ. There are 14 residues in the CDR3. The V and J ends lost 0 bases and 0 bases respectively, with 6 bases between them. The CDR3 bases are TGTGCCAGCAGCCAAGATGAAAGCTCCTACGAGCAGTACTTC. Encoded protein: CASSQDESSYEQYF.

The rearrangement uses TRBV9 and TRBJ2-2; D may be TRBD2 (6 bases). Looked up from germline, CDR1 is SGDLS and CDR2 is YYNGEE. Trimming took off 0 bases at V and 4 bases at J, with 13 bases between the two ends. The CDR3 has 16 amino acids. CDR3 in amino acids: CASSVAGLATTGELFF. CDR3 DNA sequence: TGTGCCAGCAGCGTAGCAGGGCTAGCGACCACCGGGGAGCTGTTTTTT.

This clone occurred many times. The V call is TRBV5-1, the J call TRBJ2-3; the D is unclear. The CDR3 covers 14 residues. With 2 bases removed from V and 0 bases from J, the gap between germline ends came to 7 bases. The germline gives CDR1 SGHRS, CDR2 YFSETQ. The CDR3 region is CASSFAESTDTQYF. Written as DNA, the CDR3 is TGCGCCAGCAGCTTCGCGGAGAGCACAGATACGCAGTATTTT.

The chain is built from TRBV11-2 and TRBJ2-7; D assignment may be TRBD1 or TRBD2 (5 bases each). The V gene's germline CDR1 is SGHAT and CDR2 FQNNGV. The CDR3 is 18 amino acids. Between the trimmed V and J ends, which lost 5 bases and 0 bases, there was a span of 23 bases. CDR3 amino acids: CASSQGPPGTSISYEQYF. CDR3 DNA: TGTGCCAGCAGCCAAGGTCCCCCCGGGACCTCGATCTCCTACGAGCAGTACTTC.

This clone was found a few times. The V gene is TRBV18, the J gene TRBJ1-5; unclear D gene. This CDR3 spans 13 amino acids. Germline CDR1 KGHSH, CDR2 LQKENI. V lost 2 bases to trimming and J lost 2 bases, with 4 bases between them. The CDR3 protein is CASSPGRNQPQHF. The CDR3 bases are TGTGCCAGCTCACCAGGGCGCAATCAGCCCCAGCATTTT.

CDR3 bases: TGTGCCAGCAGCCGAATAGGGGGTTGGGGACTAGCGACCTACAATGAGCAGTTCTTC. Translating it yields CASSRIGGWGLATYNEQFF. The gene calls are TRBV7-9 and TRBJ2-1; 10 nucleotides agree with TRBD2. V was pared by 5 bases and J by 2 bases, with 15 bases of the junction left unmatched. Germline-derived CDR1 and CDR2 are SEHNR and FQNEAQ (reference sequence). There are 19 residues in the CDR3.

The V gene is TRBV29-1, the J gene TRBJ1-1, with TRBD1 matching over 7 bases. V lost 7 bases to trimming and J lost 0 bases; unmatched junction nucleotides: 11. Germline CDR1 and CDR2: SQVTM and ANQGSEA. The CDR3 is 15 amino acids. In nucleotides, the CDR3 is TGCAGCGCCGTCAAGACAGGGATGATGAACACTGAAGCTTTCTTT. Translated, it gives CSAVKTGMMNTEAFF.

CDR3 residues: CASGLGAGGPTDTQYF. In DNA, the CDR3 is TGTGCTAGTGGTTTGGGAGCGGGAGGGCCCACAGATACGCAGTATTTT. The chain carries TRBV12-5 and TRBJ2-3; 10 bases map to TRBD2. The CDR3 consists of 16 residues. The V gene end was trimmed by 1 base and the J gene end by 2 bases; junction bases not matched to a gene: 3. Germline assignment: CDR1 LGHNT and CDR2 FRNRAP.

CDR3 protein: CASSVAGPYNEQFF. For the CDR3, the DNA is TGTGCCAGCAGCGTAGCAGGCCCCTACAATGAGCAGTTCTTC. The gene calls are TRBV9 and TRBJ2-1; the D is unclear. CDR3 size: 14 residues. The V gene's germline CDR1 is SGDLS and CDR2 YYNGEE. Trimming cost V 0 bases and J 2 bases, with 6 bases left between them.

This rearrangement joins TRBV27 to TRBJ1-4; 7 positions agree with TRBD1. Germline lookup yields CDR1 MNHEY and CDR2 SMNVEV (reference sequence). The J segment lost 0 bases and the V segment lost 5 bases, leaving 12 bases of the junction unmatched. This CDR3 has 18 amino acids. The CDR3 sequence: CASSHDTGEPPTNEKLFF. DNA of the CDR3: TGTGCCAGCAGTCATGATACAGGGGAGCCCCCAACTAATGAAAAACTGTTTTTT.

This rearrangement joins TRBV10-1 to TRBJ2-6; the D is unclear. The length of the CDR3 is 13 residues. V lost 3 bases, J lost 2 bases, and 2 bases lay in between. CDR1 and CDR2 from the germline V gene are WNHNN and SYGVQD (reference sequence). CDR3 residues: CASSDPGANVLTF. CDR3 nucleotides: TGCGCCAGCAGTGATCCTGGGGCCAACGTCCTGACTTTC.

V is TRBV6-5 and J is TRBJ1-1; TRBD1 might be the D (6 bases). Germline assignment: CDR1 MNHEY and CDR2 SVGAGI. Trimming pared 3 bases from V and 4 bases from J, leaving 12 bases between. The CDR3 extends over 14 amino acids. This chain's CDR3 is CASSYGTSSTEAFF. The CDR3 DNA reads TGTGCCAGCAGTTATGGGACATCGAGCACTGAAGCTTTCTTT.

This sequence joins TRBV7-9 and TRBJ2-5; the D is unclear. Trimming removed 1 base from V and 5 bases from J, with 11 bases in between. Per germline, CDR1 SEHNR and CDR2 FQNEAQ (reference sequence). The CDR3 contains 14 residues. The CDR3 DNA reads as TGTGCCAGCAGCTTAGGGTCCTACCGGGAGACCCAGTACTTC. Translation: CASSLGSYRETQYF.

The V gene is TRBV15, the J gene TRBJ2-1; 12 nucleotides line up with TRBD2. The CDR3 runs to 14 residues. J was trimmed by 7 bases and V by 7 bases; bases with no gene match: 5. Germline V lookup: CDR1 LNHNV, CDR2 YYDKDF (reference sequence). The CDR3 is CATTPTSGSNEQFF. CDR3 nucleotides: TGTGCCACCACCCCGACTAGCGGGAGTAATGAGCAGTTCTTC.

The chain joins TRBV21-1 to TRBJ1-2. TRBV21-1 is a recognized pseudogene. The CDR3 runs to 14 residues. This CDR3 is CASSKVRGYYGYTF. The CDR3, as DNA: TGTGCCAGCAGCAAAGTACGGGGGTACTATGGCTACACCTTC.

V gene TRBV11-1 combines with J gene TRBJ2-5; D gene unclear. Per germline, CDR1 SGHAT and CDR2 FQDESV (reference sequence). V was pared by 2 bases and J by 5 bases, with 9 bases between. The CDR3 is made up of 13 amino acids. CDR3 residues: CASSLNLVETQYF. The CDR3 nucleotides read TGTGCCAGCAGCTTAAACCTTGTGGAGACCCAGTACTTC. The whole variable domain, remainder taken from reference TRBV11-1 and TRBJ2-5, is EAEVAQSPRYKITEKSQAVAFWCDPISGHATLYWYRQILGQGPELLVQFQDESVVDDSQLPKDRFSAERLKGVDSTLKIQPAELGDSAMYLCASSLNLVETQYFGPGTRLLVL.